Below are 32 T cell receptor beta chains sequenced from a single sample in a study of blood T cell repertoires in COVID-19. Assay used: immunoSEQ multiplex PCR; TCRdb lists only in-frame clones, some missing. The data contain 130,000 to 150,000 clones, roughly 80% of them singletons. The source material was PBMCs or T cells enriched from blood (not recorded which). The receptors shown here come from a woman aged 40 to 50 who had recovered from COVID-19.

The chain has TRBV6-5 and TRBJ2-1, with TRBD1 matching over 7 bases. Germline CDR1 reads MNHEY; CDR2 reads SVGAGI. The ends lost 5 bases at V and 2 bases at J; junction bases unmatched: 6. The CDR3 has 15 residues. The CDR3, as DNA: TGTGCCAGCAGTCCCGGGACAGCGACCTACAATGAGCAGTTCTTC. Translation: CASSPGTATYNEQFF.

The chain uses TRBV30 and TRBJ2-1; D unresolved. Germline V gene lookup returns CDR1 GTSNPN and CDR2 SVGIG (reference sequence). Trimming left V 2 bases short and J 5 bases short, with 4 bases between. The CDR3 totals 11 residues. CDR3 DNA sequence: TGTGCCTGGAGTCAGGACAATGAGCAGTTCTTC. Amino acids: CAWSQDNEQFF.

The chain combines TRBV5-8 with TRBJ1-6, with 8 bases fitting TRBD1. The CDR3 loop spans 16 amino acids. Germline V gene sequence: CDR1 SGHTS, CDR2 YDEGEE. Unmatched junction bases numbered 15, after V lost 4 bases and J lost 12 bases. The CDR3 bases are TGTGCCAGCAGCCGAGGGGTGGGGACAGGCCCTGGACCCCTCCACTTT. Translating it yields CASSRGVGTGPGPLHF.

V usage is TRBV28 and J usage is TRBJ2-1; TRBD2 is a possible D gene (6 bases). The V gene's germline CDR1 is MDHEN and CDR2 SYDVKM. With 6 bases removed from V and 7 bases from J, the gap between germline ends came to 10 bases. The CDR3 is 12 residues long. The CDR3 DNA reads TGTGCCAGCAGCTTGGAGGGGAATGAGCAGTTCTTC. Its protein is CASSLEGNEQFF.

The chain has TRBV19 and TRBJ2-1, with TRBD1 matching over 7 bases. After removal of 5 bases from V and 9 bases from J, the junction contained 10 bases not matched to a gene. This CDR3 has 14 amino acids. Looked up from germline, CDR1 is LNHDA and CDR2 is SQIVND (reference sequence). The CDR3 sequence is CASSPYRGLSEQFF. The DNA of the CDR3 is TGTGCCAGTAGTCCGTACAGGGGTTTGAGTGAGCAGTTCTTC. Based on the CDR3 plus reference TRBV19 and TRBJ2-1, the full variable domain is DGGITQSPKYLFRKEGQNVTLSCEQNLNHDAMYWYRQDPGQGLRLIYYSQIVNDFQKGDIAEGYSVSREKKESFPLTVTSAQKNPTAFYLCASSPYRGLSEQFFGPGTRLTVL.

This clone was seen just once. The chain employs TRBV11-2 and TRBJ2-2; TRBD2 matches 9 bases. This CDR3 comprises 16 residues. V was clipped by 6 bases and J by 0 bases; unmatched bases: 5. Per germline, CDR1 SGHAT and CDR2 FQNNGV. CDR3 protein: CASRPGTSTNTGELFF. Here the CDR3 DNA reads TGTGCCAGCAGACCCGGGACTAGCACGAACACCGGGGAGCTGTTTTTT.

This chain connects TRBV4-1 to TRBJ1-5; D may be TRBD1 (5 bases). The CDR3 runs 18 residues. The germline V gene has CDR1 MGHRA and CDR2 YSYEKL. The V end lost 0 bases, the J end lost 5 bases, and 20 bases lay between the germline ends. CDR3 region: CASSQDDGFQGRHQPQHF. The CDR3 coding sequence is TGCGCCAGCAGCCAAGACGACGGCTTCCAGGGTAGACATCAGCCCCAGCATTTT.

The chain couples TRBV28 to TRBJ1-5; D unresolved. The CDR3 extends over 14 amino acids. The V end was cut by 3 bases, the J end by 4 bases, with 10 bases between. CDR1 and CDR2 (germline): MDHEN, SYDVKM. CDR3 nucleotides: TGTGCCAGCAGTTTGGGCCTGTCTAATCAGCCCCAGCATTTT. Amino acid sequence: CASSLGLSNQPQHF.

This clone appeared once. The rearrangement uses TRBV11-2 and TRBJ1-1; D gene ambiguous. Trimming took off 3 bases at V and 2 bases at J, with 7 bases between the two ends. The CDR3 covers 13 residues. Germline V gene lookup returns CDR1 SGHAT and CDR2 FQNNGV. The CDR3 DNA is TGTGCCAGCAGCTTCGGGGAAAACACTGAAGCTTTCTTT. This sequence encodes CASSFGENTEAFF. Variable domain in full (rest from reference TRBV11-2 and TRBJ1-1): EAGVAQSPRYKIIEKRQSVAFWCNPISGHATLYWYQQILGQGPKLLIQFQNNGVVDDSQLPKDRFSAERLKGVDSTLKIQPAKLEDSAVYLCASSFGENTEAFFGQGTRLTVV.

This chain connects TRBV3-1 (or the pseudogene TRBV3-2) to TRBJ1-3; D gene uncertain. The germline V and J ends were trimmed by 1 base and 0 bases, with 4 bases remaining between them. Looked up from germline, CDR1 is LGHDT and CDR2 is YNNKEL (reference sequence). The CDR3 covers 14 residues. DNA of the CDR3: TGTGCCAGCAGCCAAGGAGTCTCTGGAAACACCATATATTTT. Its translation: CASSQGVSGNTIYF.

This clone has only one observation. V is TRBV5-1 and J is TRBJ2-7; D not certain. Trimming took off 2 bases at V and 0 bases at J, with 9 bases between the two ends. The CDR3 is made up of 14 amino acids. Germline CDR1 and CDR2: SGHRS and YFSETQ. The CDR3 is CASSLSTTSYEQYF. DNA for the CDR3: TGCGCCAGCAGCTTAAGTACTACCTCCTACGAGCAGTACTTC.

The chain employs TRBV6-4 and TRBJ1-5; 7 bases match TRBD1. The V gene end was trimmed by 3 bases and the J gene end by 9 bases; junction bases not matched to a gene: 8. This CDR3 region has 14 residues. Germline V gene sequence: CDR1 MRHNA, CDR2 SNTAGT. Written as DNA, the CDR3 is TGTGCCAGCAGTGAGGACAGGCGCCTGGGGCCCCAGCATTTT. Translating gives CASSEDRRLGPQHF.

The CDR3 region has the DNA TGTGCCAGCAGCTTGAATGTGAGGGTGGGGGCTTATGGCTACACCTTC. It translates to CASSLNVRVGAYGYTF. V is TRBV5-6 and J is TRBJ1-2, with D maybe TRBD1 (6 bases). Germline CDR1 is SGHDT and CDR2 is YYEEEE. V was trimmed by 1 base and J by 5 bases, leaving 18 bases between them. The CDR3 covers 16 residues. The full variable domain, completed using reference TRBV5-6 and TRBJ1-2, is DAGVTQSPTHLIKTRGQQVTLRCSPKSGHDTVSWYQQALGQGPQFIFQYYEEEERQRGNFPDRFSGHQFPNYSSELNVNALLLGDSALYLCASSLNVRVGAYGYTFGSGTRLTVV.

The chain employs TRBV18 and TRBJ2-5; perhaps TRBD1 as D (6 bases). V lost 3 bases and J 5 bases, leaving 10 bases between the germline ends. The CDR3 has 13 residues. Germline V gives CDR1 KGHSH, CDR2 LQKENI. CDR3 sequence: CASSPNREETQYF. For the CDR3, the DNA is TGTGCCAGCTCACCGAACAGGGAGGAGACCCAGTACTTC.

The chain couples TRBV3-1 (or the pseudogene TRBV3-2) to TRBJ2-5, with D hard to call. V lost 0 bases to trimming and J lost 5 bases, with 7 bases between them. CDR1 is LGHDT and CDR2 is YNNKEL in the germline V gene (reference sequence). The CDR3 has 13 residues. CDR3 sequence: CASSQERWETQYF. CDR3 nucleotide sequence: TGTGCCAGCAGCCAAGAGAGGTGGGAGACCCAGTACTTC.

This CDR3 is CATSRKTGGYGYTF. DNA for the CDR3: TGTGCCACCAGCAGAAAAACAGGGGGCTATGGCTACACCTTC. This chain uses TRBV15 with TRBJ1-2; TRBD1 aligns across 8 bases. Germline CDR1 reads LNHNV; CDR2 reads YYDKDF (reference sequence). The length of the CDR3 is 14 residues. J lost 4 bases, V lost 2 bases, and 3 bases had no gene match.

This clone was detected only a few times. This chain connects TRBV5-1 to TRBJ2-5, with 9 positions matching TRBD2. Germline loops: CDR1 SGHRS, CDR2 YFSETQ. The CDR3 sequence is 16 residues long. Unmatched junction bases numbered 7, after V lost 0 bases and J lost 4 bases. The CDR3 coding sequence is TGCGCCAGCAGCTTGGAGCCTAGCGGGGCCTCAGAGACCCAGTACTTC. Translating it yields CASSLEPSGASETQYF.

The chain recombines TRBV6-5 with TRBJ2-1; D gene unclear. Per germline, CDR1 MNHEY and CDR2 SVGAGI. V lost 7 bases and J 2 bases, leaving 6 bases between the germline ends. The CDR3 sequence is 12 residues long. Here the CDR3 DNA reads TGTGCCAGCACCTCTACCTACAATGAGCAGTTCTTC. It translates to CASTSTYNEQFF.

V is TRBV19 and J is TRBJ1-6; TRBD1 aligns across 7 bases. This CDR3 region has 14 residues. The junction had 7 bases not matched to a gene; V was cut back by 8 bases and J by 6 bases. The germline V gene has CDR1 LNHDA and CDR2 SQIVND (reference sequence). The CDR3: CASATGTANSPLHF. The DNA of the CDR3 is TGTGCCAGTGCGACCGGGACAGCTAATTCACCCCTCCACTTT.

The chain links TRBV2 to TRBJ2-7; D might be TRBD1 (6 bases). The CDR3 length is 13 residues. Germline CDR1 SNHLY, CDR2 FYNNEI. Trimming removed 9 bases from V and 0 bases from J, with 12 bases in between. The CDR3 sequence is CASKTGPSYEQYF. The CDR3, as DNA: TGTGCCAGTAAGACAGGACCCTCCTACGAGCAGTACTTC.

CDR3 coding DNA: TGTGCCAGCAGCCCTAAGGGGCCCTACGAGCAGTACTTC. This translates into CASSPKGPYEQYF. The chain links TRBV5-6 to TRBJ2-7, with D perhaps matching TRBD1 (5 bases). Trimming removed 4 bases at V and 2 bases at J, with 10 bases between. Germline CDR1 is SGHDT and CDR2 is YYEEEE. The length of the CDR3 is 13 residues.

CDR3 in amino acids: CASSYAPVANTGELFF. CDR3 coding DNA: TGTGCCAGCAGTTACGCCCCCGTGGCCAACACCGGGGAGCTGTTTTTT. The V gene is TRBV6-5, the J gene TRBJ2-2; D not resolved. Per germline, CDR1 MNHEY and CDR2 SVGAGI. The ends were cut back, 2 bases at V and 2 bases at J, with 12 bases in the middle. The CDR3 covers 16 residues.

This chain links TRBV7-9 with TRBJ1-2; the D gene is possibly TRBD1 (5 bases). Germline CDR1 is SEHNR and CDR2 is FQNEAQ (reference sequence). The CDR3 totals 15 residues. Trimming cost V 4 bases and J 0 bases, with 12 bases left between them. The CDR3 DNA is TGTGCCAGCAGCTCTGACAGCCAATCTAACTATGGCTACACCTTC. Encoded protein: CASSSDSQSNYGYTF.

Here the CDR3 DNA reads TGTGCCAGCAGCTTGGCGACAGGGGGCGGTAACCCCGGGGAGCTGTTTTTT. Its protein product is CASSLATGGGNPGELFF. This chain uses TRBV5-4 with TRBJ2-2; 10 positions agree with TRBD1. The V and J ends lost 0 bases and 6 bases, in that order; junction bases with no gene match: 8. Germline CDR1 and CDR2: SGHNT and YYREEE (reference sequence). This CDR3 spans 17 amino acids.

The genes are TRBV5-4 and TRBJ2-7; unclear D gene. Germline-derived CDR1 and CDR2 are SGHNT and YYREEE (reference sequence). The CDR3 covers 14 residues. V was trimmed by 1 base and J by 6 bases, leaving 14 bases between them. CDR3 amino acids: CASSLSLDPFEQYF. Written as DNA, the CDR3 is TGTGCCAGCAGCTTGTCCCTAGACCCGTTCGAGCAGTACTTC.

This clone has a handful of counts. The V gene is TRBV19, the J gene TRBJ1-2; 9 nucleotides match TRBD1. Trimming cost V 1 base and J 0 bases; bases outside gene matches: 0. The germline CDR1 and CDR2 sequences are LNHDA and SQIVND (reference sequence). CDR3 length: 15 amino acids. The CDR3 protein is CASSIGQGANYGYTF. The CDR3 DNA reads TGTGCCAGTAGTATAGGACAGGGGGCTAACTATGGCTACACCTTC. Together with reference TRBV19 and TRBJ1-2, the CDR3 gives the full variable domain: DGGITQSPKYLFRKEGQNVTLSCEQNLNHDAMYWYRQDPGQGLRLIYYSQIVNDFQKGDIAEGYSVSREKKESFPLTVTSAQKNPTAFYLCASSIGQGANYGYTFGSGTRLTVV.

The V gene is TRBV9, the J gene TRBJ2-1; TRBD2 agrees at 9 bases. The length of the CDR3 is 19 residues. Trimming removed 0 bases from V and 1 base from J; junction bases left unmatched: 11. Germline CDR1 and CDR2: SGDLS and YYNGEE. In DNA, the CDR3 is TGTGCCAGCAGCGTAGATGTGTTAGCGGGGGTATCTTCCTACAATGAGCAGTTCTTC. This sequence encodes CASSVDVLAGVSSYNEQFF.

The V gene is TRBV9, the J gene TRBJ2-2, with TRBD2 matching 10 bases. Germline V gene sequence: CDR1 SGDLS, CDR2 YYNGEE. CDR3 length: 16 residues. The V gene end was trimmed by 3 bases and the J gene end by 5 bases; junction bases not matched to a gene: 7. The CDR3 region has the DNA TGTGCCAGCAGCGCCGTGAGCGGGGGGGCTACCGGGGAGCTGTTTTTT. As protein: CASSAVSGGATGELFF.

The chain couples TRBV7-9 to TRBJ2-2; D uncertain. CDR1 is SEHNR, CDR2 FQNEAQ, per germline (reference sequence). V shed 5 bases and J shed 3 bases, with 10 bases lying between them. CDR3 size: 14 residues. This chain's CDR3 is CASSPYSDTGELFF. DNA of the CDR3: TGTGCCAGCAGCCCCTACTCGGACACCGGGGAGCTGTTTTTT.

In this sample, this clone turned up a few times. V and J are TRBV11-2 and TRBJ2-5; D is ambiguous. Germline CDR1 and CDR2: SGHAT and FQNNGV. The CDR3 is 14 residues long. V gave up 0 bases and J gave up 3 bases, with 8 bases separating them. CDR3 residues: CASSLDRPKETQYF. CDR3 coding DNA: TGTGCCAGCAGCTTAGACAGGCCGAAAGAGACCCAGTACTTC.

The chain links TRBV30 to TRBJ1-1, with 11 nucleotides matching TRBD1. The V gene end was trimmed by 2 bases and the J gene end by 1 base; junction bases not matched to a gene: 6. CDR1 and CDR2 (germline): GTSNPN, SVGIG (reference sequence). The CDR3 contains 16 residues. CDR3 bases: TGTGCCTGGAGTCCAGGACAGGGGGCATGGAACACTGAAGCTTTCTTT. It translates to CAWSPGQGAWNTEAFF. Filled out from reference TRBV30 and TRBJ1-1, the complete variable domain reads SQTIHQWPATLVQPVGSPLSLECTVEGTSNPNLYWYRQAAGRGLQLLFYSVGIGQISSEVPQNLSASRPQDRQFILSSKKLLLSDSGFYLCAWSPGQGAWNTEAFFGQGTRLTVV.

The chain couples TRBV27 to TRBJ1-5; 7 bases map to TRBD1. V lost 2 bases and J lost 2; bases outside the gene matches: 6. This CDR3 contains 16 residues. CDR1 is MNHEY and CDR2 is SMNVEV in the germline V gene (reference sequence). The CDR3 region has the DNA TGTGCCAGCAGTTTAGGAACAGGGGAAGGCAATCAGCCCCAGCATTTT. This codes for CASSLGTGEGNQPQHF.